Listed below are T cell receptor beta chains from one sample, sequenced in a study of Ad26.COV2.S vaccination and SARS-CoV-2 variants. The repertoire was sequenced with immunoSEQ multiplex PCR; TCRdb's copy has only in-frame clones and lacks some. The sample holds 440,000 or so clones, about nine tenths seen once. The starting material was peripheral blood, obtained in a trial of Ad26.COV2.S vaccine versus placebo. These receptors all come from a person aged 18 to 65 who received the Ad26.COV2.S COVID-19 vaccine or a placebo. CDR3s include the opening cysteine and the closing phenylalanine or tryptophan. Fields, in order: V gene, J gene, CDR3 protein.

v_gene: TRBV6-5
j_gene: TRBJ2-3
CDR3aa: CASSRRDRVTDTQYF

v_gene: TRBV7-8
j_gene: TRBJ1-2
CDR3aa: CASSLAGGTGYGYTF

v_gene: TRBV5-1
j_gene: TRBJ2-3
CDR3aa: CASSFGGATDTQYF

v_gene: TRBV7-2
j_gene: TRBJ1-5
CDR3aa: CASSLFGDGNQPQHF

v_gene: TRBV29-1
j_gene: TRBJ2-7
CDR3aa: CSVETGGSYEQYF

v_gene: TRBV11-2
j_gene: TRBJ2-1
CDR3aa: CASSLSASGDNEQFF

v_gene: TRBV6-1
j_gene: TRBJ2-1
CDR3aa: CASSEGSGRTHNEQFF

v_gene: TRBV2
j_gene: TRBJ2-3
CDR3aa: CASSGQGLNTDTQYF

v_gene: TRBV13
j_gene: TRBJ2-3
CDR3aa: CASSSGTGGAADTQYF

v_gene: TRBV5-4
j_gene: TRBJ2-7
CDR3aa: CASSSGTSPLNEQYF

v_gene: TRBV5-1
j_gene: TRBJ1-2
CDR3aa: CASSSQEGATGDGYTF